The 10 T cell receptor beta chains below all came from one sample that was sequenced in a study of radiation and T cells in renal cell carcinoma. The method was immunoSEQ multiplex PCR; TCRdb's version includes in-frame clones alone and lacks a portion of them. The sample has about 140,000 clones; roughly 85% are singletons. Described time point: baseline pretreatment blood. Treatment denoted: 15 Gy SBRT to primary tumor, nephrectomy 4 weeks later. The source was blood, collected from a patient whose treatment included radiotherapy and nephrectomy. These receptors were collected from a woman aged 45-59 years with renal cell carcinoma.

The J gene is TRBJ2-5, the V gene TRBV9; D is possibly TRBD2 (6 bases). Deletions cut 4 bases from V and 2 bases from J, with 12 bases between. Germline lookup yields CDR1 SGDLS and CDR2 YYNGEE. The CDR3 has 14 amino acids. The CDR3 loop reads CASSPGTHQETQYF. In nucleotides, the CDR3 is TGTGCCAGCAGCCCCGGGACTCATCAAGAGACCCAGTACTTC.

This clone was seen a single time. CDR3 protein: CASSSNSYEQYF. The CDR3 nucleotides read TGTGCCAGCAGCTCTAACTCCTACGAGCAGTACTTC. The chain combines TRBV9 with TRBJ2-7; D ambiguous. The CDR3 is made up of 12 amino acids. V lost 4 bases and J 0 bases, leaving 5 bases between the germline ends. Per germline, CDR1 SGDLS and CDR2 YYNGEE.

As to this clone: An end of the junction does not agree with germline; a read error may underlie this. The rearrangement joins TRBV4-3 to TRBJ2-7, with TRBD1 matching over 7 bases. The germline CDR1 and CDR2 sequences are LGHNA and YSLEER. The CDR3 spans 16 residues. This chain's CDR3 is CASTTGPGTESYEQHF. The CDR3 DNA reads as TGCGCCAGCACCACGGGGCCCGGGACAGAATCCTACGAGCAGCACTTC.

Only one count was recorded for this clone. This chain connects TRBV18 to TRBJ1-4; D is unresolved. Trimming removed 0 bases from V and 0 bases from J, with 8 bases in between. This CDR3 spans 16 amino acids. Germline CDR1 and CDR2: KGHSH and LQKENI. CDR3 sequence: CASSPPARATNEKLFF. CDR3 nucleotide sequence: TGTGCCAGCTCACCACCGGCCCGGGCAACTAATGAAAAACTGTTTTTT.

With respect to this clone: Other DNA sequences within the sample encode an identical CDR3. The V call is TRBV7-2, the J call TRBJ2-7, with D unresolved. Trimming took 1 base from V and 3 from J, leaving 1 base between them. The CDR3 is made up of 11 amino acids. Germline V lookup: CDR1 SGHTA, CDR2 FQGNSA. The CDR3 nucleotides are TGTGCCAGCAGCTTAGACTACGAGCAGTACTTC. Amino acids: CASSLDYEQYF.

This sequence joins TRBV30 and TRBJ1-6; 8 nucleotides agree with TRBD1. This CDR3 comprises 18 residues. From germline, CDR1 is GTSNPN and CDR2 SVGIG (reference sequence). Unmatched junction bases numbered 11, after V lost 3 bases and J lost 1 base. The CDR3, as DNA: TGTGCCTGGAGAGGAGGGGGCAGGGGGCTGTCCTATAATTCACCCCTCCACTTT. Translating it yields CAWRGGGRGLSYNSPLHF. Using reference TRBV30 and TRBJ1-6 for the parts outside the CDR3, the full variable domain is SQTIHQWPATLVQPVGSPLSLECTVEGTSNPNLYWYRQAAGRGLQLLFYSVGIGQISSEVPQNLSASRPQDRQFILSSKKLLLSDSGFYLCAWRGGGRGLSYNSPLHFGNGTRLTVT.

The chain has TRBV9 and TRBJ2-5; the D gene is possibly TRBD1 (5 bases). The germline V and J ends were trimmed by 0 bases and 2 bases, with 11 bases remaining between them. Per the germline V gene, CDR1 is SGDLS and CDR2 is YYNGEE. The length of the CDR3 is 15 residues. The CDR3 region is CASSVGQTLQETQYF. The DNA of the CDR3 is TGTGCCAGCAGCGTAGGACAGACTCTTCAAGAGACCCAGTACTTC.

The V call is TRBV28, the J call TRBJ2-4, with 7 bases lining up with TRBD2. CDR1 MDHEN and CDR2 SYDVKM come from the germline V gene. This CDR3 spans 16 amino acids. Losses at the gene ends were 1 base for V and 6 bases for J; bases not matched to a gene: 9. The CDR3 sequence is CASSLSVGGPRNIQYF. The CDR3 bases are TGTGCCAGCAGTTTATCGGTGGGAGGGCCCAGAAACATTCAGTACTTC. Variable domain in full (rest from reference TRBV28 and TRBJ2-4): DVKVTQSSRYLVKRTGEKVFLECVQDMDHENMFWYRQDPGLGLRLIYFSYDVKMKEKGDIPEGYSVSREKKERFSLILESASTNQTSMYLCASSLSVGGPRNIQYFGAGTRLSVL.

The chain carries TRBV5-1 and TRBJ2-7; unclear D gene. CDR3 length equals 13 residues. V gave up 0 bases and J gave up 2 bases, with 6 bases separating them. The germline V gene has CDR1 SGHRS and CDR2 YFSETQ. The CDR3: CASSLEPTYEQYF. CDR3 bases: TGCGCCAGCAGCTTGGAGCCCACCTACGAGCAGTACTTC.

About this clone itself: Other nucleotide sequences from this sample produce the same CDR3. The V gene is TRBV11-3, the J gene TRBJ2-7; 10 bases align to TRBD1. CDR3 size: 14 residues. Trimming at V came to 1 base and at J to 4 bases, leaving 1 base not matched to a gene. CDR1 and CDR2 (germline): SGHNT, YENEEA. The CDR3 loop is CASSLGGQGYEQYF. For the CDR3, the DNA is TGTGCCAGCAGCTTAGGGGGACAGGGGTACGAGCAGTACTTC.